Here is one T cell receptor beta chain with its context. Its antigen has not been determined. Base quality data are lacking; no much larger clone is found one base away. According to the germline V gene, CDR1 reads SGHVS and CDR2 reads FQNEAQ. The CDR3 runs 13 amino acids, cysteine and phenylalanine included. Only the CDR3 DNA is retained, 39 bases long and in frame from the first base. Trimming costs V 1 base and J 2 bases, and their ends lie 5 bases apart. Receptor libraries were prepared by the immunoSEQ multiplex PCR assay. TCRdb took over this immuneACCESS table, retaining in-frame rearrangements with V and J assigned. Such tables are incomplete; in checked studies, under half of the missing clones stem from an unresolved V gene, and the remainder is unexplained. The sample table contains 100,000 to 150,000 clones; only one count was recorded for around 87% of them. The leading ten clones occupy over 2.5% of the sample.

The sample comes from a study of control samples from healthy donors and cancer patients (dated by TCRdb to 2020 to 2022). The sample taken for sequencing was blood. The chain employs TRBV7-8 and TRBJ1-2; the D gene cannot be resolved reliably. The sequence derives from a man in his fifties or sixties in good health. CDR3 protein: CASSLGFNYGYTF. The nucleotide sequence reads as follows: TGTGCCAGCAGCTTAGGGTTCAACTATGGCTACACCTTC.